The present entry profiles one TCR beta chain with its context. The antigen remains unidentified. This CDR3 is built from 13 residues. V was clipped by 2 bases and J by 2 bases, with 7 bases between them. Germline V gene data show CDR1 as SGHRS and CDR2 as YFSETQ. These data belong to a study of T cell responses to AZD1222 COVID-19 vaccine. Assay used: immunoSEQ multiplex PCR; TCRdb lists only in-frame clones, some missing. The data hold 150,000 or so clones, with less than 95% observed a single time. Points from the study as a whole: Repertoires were obtained only post-peak T cell response. Donor demographics were predominantly white British with a female majority; clonal diversity may be underestimated.

J is TRBJ1-2 and V is TRBV5-1; D remains unclear. The TCR comes from an adult in good health. The sequenced sample was peripheral blood, obtained on day 0 of AZD1222 vaccination. CDR3: CASSFELNYGYTF. As DNA, the CDR3 is TGCGCCAGCAGCTTCGAGTTGAACTATGGCTACACCTTC.